This T cell receptor beta chain is from a study of OX40 agonist ivuxolimab in advanced cancers. Overall study: Intravenous ivuxolimab was administered to patients every 2 weeks at 0.01 to 10 mg/kg. Study findings and constraints: Fewer expanded clones were found on average in CD4+ than in CD8+ T cells. Some of the lowest clonal expansion was seen in partial responders at 0.1-3.0 mg/kg.

Here immunoSEQ multiplex PCR was the method, and the copy in TCRdb shows in-frame clones only, minus some. The profile shows more than 85,000 clones, about nine tenths of them singletons. In its sample, this clone was seen many times. Its antigen remains unidentified. The V end lost 1 base, the J end lost 3 bases, and 6 bases lay between the germline ends. The CDR3 contains 13 residues. CDR1 and CDR2 (germline): MNHEY, SVGAGI. This TCR derives from an adult with an advanced solid tumor such as melanoma, head and neck, liver or kidney cancer. Sample: CD4+ or CD8+ T cells sorted from blood, taken in a trial of the OX40 agonist ivuxolimab. The V and J genes are TRBV6-5 and TRBJ1-1; D is undetermined. In DNA form, the CDR3 reads TGTGCCAGCAGTTACTGGGTGGACACTGAAGCTTTCTTT. This encodes CASSYWVDTEAFF.